Below, 32 T cell receptor beta chains from the same sample are listed, as sequenced in a study of T-cell reconstitution after alpha-beta-depleted transplantation in children. Researchers prepared the TCRbeta library using unique molecular identifiers, the study reports. MiXCR, run by TCRdb on the PCR reads, gives a single entry per CDR3 protein. The sample consists of a few hundred thousand distinct CDR3 sequences, approximately 10% of them appearing once. The sequences come from PBMCs, collected before TCRalphabeta/CD19-depleted stem cell transplant. These TCRs come from a child less than two years old with acute myeloid leukemia, due to receive a stem cell transplant.

This clonotype was seen many times. The J gene is TRBJ1-2, the V gene TRBV6-5; 9 nucleotides match TRBD1. Trimming at V came to 4 bases and at J to 4 bases, leaving 4 bases not matched to a gene. There are 14 residues in the CDR3. CDR1 is MNHEY and CDR2 is SVGAGI in the germline V gene. The CDR3 sequence is CASSSGQGTYGYTF. DNA for the CDR3: TGTGCCAGCAGTTCAGGACAGGGGACCTATGGCTACACCTTC.

This clonotype was observed at least ten times. The chain uses TRBV3-1 and TRBJ2-1; no firm D call. The length of the CDR3 is 12 residues. CDR1 is LGHDT and CDR2 is YNNKEL in the germline V gene (reference sequence). V was cut by 0 bases and J by 8 bases, with 5 bases left in between. The CDR3, as DNA: TGTGCCAGCAGCCAAGATACCTATGAGCAGTTCTTC. It is translated as CASSQDTYEQFF.

This clonotype was seen many times. The gene calls are TRBV5-1 and TRBJ2-3, with 7 bases that match TRBD2. There are 15 residues in the CDR3. Germline loops: CDR1 SGHRS, CDR2 YFSETQ. J gave up 4 bases and V 0 bases, and 5 bases lay outside the gene matches. The CDR3 nucleotides read TGCGCCAGCAGCTTGGAGCGGGGCGGGGCAGATACGCAGTATTTT. Its protein product is CASSLERGGADTQYF.

The table lists this clonotype with many counts. The V gene is TRBV5-8, the J gene TRBJ1-5; D is unclear. The V end was cut by 1 base, the J end by 5 bases, with 10 bases between. The germline V gene encodes CDR1 SGHTS and CDR2 YDEGEE. The CDR3 spans 14 residues. DNA of the CDR3: TGTGCCAGCAGCTTGAAACCAGGTTATCAGCCCCAGCATTTT. Its translation: CASSLKPGYQPQHF. Full variable domain (rest looked up from reference TRBV5-8 and TRBJ1-5): EAGVTQSPTHLIKTRGQQATLRCSPISGHTSVYWYQQALGLGLQFLLWYDEGEERNRGNFPPRFSGRQFPNYSSELNVNALELEDSALYLCASSLKPGYQPQHFGDGTRLSIL.

In this sample, this clonotype turned up many times. The chain uses TRBV11-2 and TRBJ2-7; possibly TRBD1 for D (6 bases). The germline gives CDR1 SGHAT, CDR2 FQNNGV. The CDR3 length is 16 residues. V dropped 2 bases and J dropped 7 bases, with 21 bases sitting between them. CDR3 in amino acids: CASSLNRDTSLGEQYF. CDR3 DNA: TGTGCCAGCAGCTTAAACCGGGACACCTCCCTAGGGGAGCAGTACTTC.

There are many counts of this clonotype. The CDR3 DNA reads as TGTGCCAGCAACTCGGGACAGGGGAGAGGCTACACCTTC. Amino acid sequence: CASNSGQGRGYTF. The V call is TRBV2, the J call TRBJ1-2; 10 bases fit TRBD1. CDR1 SNHLY and CDR2 FYNNEI come from the germline V gene. J gave up 8 bases and V 7 bases, and 7 bases lay outside the gene matches. The CDR3 runs to 13 residues. The full variable domain, rest sourced from reference TRBV2 and TRBJ1-2, is EPEVTQTPSHQVTQMGQEVILRCVPISNHLYFYWYRQILGQKVEFLVSFYNNEISEKSEIFDDQFSVERPDGSNFTLKIRSTKLEDSAMYFCASNSGQGRGYTFGSGTRLTVV.

This clonotype was detected many times. The chain couples TRBV20-1 to TRBJ2-1; D is uncertain. The germline CDR1 and CDR2 sequences are DFQATT and SNEGSKA (reference sequence). Trimming pared 3 bases from V and 6 bases from J, leaving 9 bases between. CDR3 length equals 12 residues. The CDR3 loop is CSASGPGNEQFF. The CDR3 nucleotides are TGCAGTGCTAGCGGTCCGGGCAATGAGCAGTTCTTC.

The sample holds many counts of this clonotype. This sequence joins TRBV12-3 or TRBV12-4 and TRBJ2-1; 8 bases are shared with TRBD2. J lost 8 bases, V lost 4 bases, and 10 bases had no gene match. CDR3 length: 15 residues. The CDR3 here is CASSSTPGLVDEQFF. In DNA, the CDR3 is TGTGCCAGCAGTTCGACACCGGGACTAGTAGATGAGCAGTTCTTC.

This clonotype was counted only a few times. This sequence joins TRBV4-2 and TRBJ1-6; the match to TRBD1 covers 7 bases. The CDR3 extends over 16 amino acids. Trimming removed 1 base from V and 4 bases from J; junction bases left unmatched: 4. Germline loops: CDR1 LGHNA, CDR2 YNFKEQ. The CDR3 here is CASSQGGQEYNSPLHF. The CDR3 region has the DNA TGTGCCAGCAGCCAAGGAGGACAGGAATATAATTCACCCCTCCACTTT.

The table lists this clonotype with many counts. The V gene is TRBV30, the J gene TRBJ1-1; no clear D. CDR3 length equals 10 residues. Trimming removed 4 bases at V and 2 bases at J, with 2 bases between. Germline V gene sequence: CDR1 GTSNPN, CDR2 SVGIG (reference sequence). The CDR3 DNA follows: TGTGCCTGGAAAAACACTGAAGCTTTCTTT. Protein product: CAWKNTEAFF.

Written as DNA, the CDR3 is TGTGCCAGCAGCGTGGGGCCCAGTTTCTATGAGACCCAGTACTTC. It codes for CASSVGPSFYETQYF. The V gene is TRBV9, the J gene TRBJ2-5; D might be TRBD1 (5 bases). Germline V lookup: CDR1 SGDLS, CDR2 YYNGEE. This CDR3 is built from 15 residues. V gave up 2 bases and J gave up 5 bases, with 16 bases separating them.

Many counts were recorded for this clonotype. The genes are TRBV29-1 and TRBJ2-7; D remains ambiguous. The germline V gene encodes CDR1 SQVTM and CDR2 ANQGSEA. V lost 4 bases to trimming and J lost 4 bases, with 11 bases between them. This CDR3 comprises 12 residues. For the CDR3, the DNA is TGCAGCGTTGTGATTCGGTTTTACGAGCAGTACTTC. It specifies CSVVIRFYEQYF.

Many counts were recorded for this clonotype. The rearrangement uses TRBV10-3 and TRBJ1-2; D is perhaps TRBD1 (6 bases). This CDR3 contains 15 residues. Trimming removed 0 bases at V and 5 bases at J, with 13 bases between. Germline V lookup: CDR1 ENHRY, CDR2 SYGVKD. CDR3 region: CAISESGRGLYGYTF. The CDR3 nucleotides read TGTGCCATCAGTGAGTCGGGCAGGGGACTGTATGGCTACACCTTC.

This clonotype was seen repeatedly, ten times or more. The V and J genes are TRBV5-1 and TRBJ1-1; possible D gene TRBD1, 5 bases. Germline V lookup: CDR1 SGHRS, CDR2 YFSETQ. The CDR3 loop spans 12 amino acids. V was clipped by 0 bases and J by 8 bases, with 8 bases between them. CDR3 region: CASSLERGEAFF. The CDR3 nucleotides read TGCGCCAGCAGCTTGGAGCGGGGCGAAGCTTTCTTT.

This clonotype has a count of ten or more. The chain is built from TRBV20-1 and TRBJ2-3; 10 bases fit TRBD2. The V segment lost 6 bases and the J segment 0 bases; nucleotides outside the gene matches: 6. This CDR3 has 15 residues. The germline CDR1 and CDR2 sequences are DFQATT and SNEGSKA (reference sequence). CDR3 sequence reads: CSASASGGSTDTQYF. CDR3 nucleotide sequence: TGCAGTGCAAGCGCTAGCGGGGGCAGCACAGATACGCAGTATTTT.

This clonotype was picked up many times. The CDR3 sequence is CASIRGTRYYNEQFF. The CDR3 bases are TGTGCCAGCATTAGGGGGACACGCTATTACAATGAGCAGTTCTTC. This chain links TRBV14 with TRBJ2-1; possibly TRBD1 for D (6 bases). CDR1 and CDR2 from the germline V gene are SGHDN and FVKESK. This CDR3 contains 15 residues. V lost 7 bases, J lost 4 bases, and 17 bases lay in between.

This clonotype has ten or more counts. The genes are TRBV7-9 and TRBJ2-7; D might be TRBD2 (5 bases). The V and J ends lost 1 base and 3 bases respectively, with 13 bases between them. Per the germline V gene, CDR1 is SEHNR and CDR2 is FQNEAQ (reference sequence). This CDR3 has 15 residues. CDR3 bases: TGTGCCAGCAGCTTAGATATGGGAGAGGGCTACGAGCAGTACTTC. Residues: CASSLDMGEGYEQYF.

In this sample, this clonotype turned up many times. J is TRBJ2-7 and V is TRBV7-2, with a tentative D call TRBD1 (7 bases). The V and J ends lost 2 bases and 2 bases respectively, with 16 bases between them. Per the germline V gene, CDR1 is SGHTA and CDR2 is FQGNSA. The CDR3 runs to 16 residues. In DNA form, the CDR3 reads TGTGCCAGCAGCTTAACTGGGGGCAGGGGGGCCTACGAGCAGTACTTC. Translation gives CASSLTGGRGAYEQYF.

This clonotype has a count of ten or more. V usage is TRBV5-5 and J usage is TRBJ2-7; D unclear. The CDR3 sequence is 13 residues long. The germline V gene encodes CDR1 SGHKS and CDR2 YYEKEE (reference sequence). Deletions cut 2 bases from V and 4 bases from J, with 10 bases between. For the CDR3, the DNA is TGTGCCAGCAGCTTCAAGACACCGTACGAGCAGTACTTC. This encodes CASSFKTPYEQYF.

This clonotype was counted at least ten times. The chain links TRBV19 to TRBJ2-4; 8 bases align to TRBD1. The V gene end was trimmed by 5 bases and the J gene end by 2 bases; junction bases not matched to a gene: 5. The CDR3 extends over 15 amino acids. CDR1 LNHDA and CDR2 SQIVND come from the germline V gene (reference sequence). CDR3 in DNA: TGTGCCAGTAGTCGGACAGGGATAACCAAAAACATTCAGTACTTC. It encodes CASSRTGITKNIQYF. Based on the CDR3 plus reference TRBV19 and TRBJ2-4, the full variable domain is DGGITQSPKYLFRKEGQNVTLSCEQNLNHDAMYWYRQDPGQGLRLIYYSQIVNDFQKGDIAEGYSVSREKKESFPLTVTSAQKNPTAFYLCASSRTGITKNIQYFGAGTRLSVL.

This clonotype was detected many times. The V and J genes are TRBV11-3 and TRBJ1-1, with D perhaps TRBD1 (5 bases). The germline V gene has CDR1 SGHNT and CDR2 YENEEA. The V end was cut by 1 base, the J end by 2 bases, with 8 bases between. The length of the CDR3 is 14 residues. The CDR3 protein is CASSLAGLNTEAFF. DNA for the CDR3: TGTGCCAGCAGCTTAGCAGGGCTCAACACTGAAGCTTTCTTT.

This clonotype was counted between two and nine times. This chain uses TRBV5-1 with TRBJ2-2, with a possible D match to TRBD1 (5 bases). The CDR3 extends over 13 amino acids. Germline assignment: CDR1 SGHRS and CDR2 YFSETQ. V was shortened by 5 bases and J by 5 bases, with 10 bases between the two germline ends. The CDR3, as DNA: TGCGCCAGCAGGCAGGGTACTACCGGGGAGCTGTTTTTT. It translates to CASRQGTTGELFF.

About this clonotype: A clone one base away is much larger, so this may be a read error. The CDR3 sequence: CASSLGFGNEPFF. DNA for the CDR3: TGTGCCAGCAGTTTAGGTTTCGGGAATGAGCCGTTCTTC. The V call is TRBV27, the J call TRBJ2-1, with D perhaps TRBD2 (5 bases). Germline lookup yields CDR1 MNHEY and CDR2 SMNVEV (reference sequence). The CDR3 consists of 13 residues.

Many counts were recorded for this clonotype. J is TRBJ1-2 and V is TRBV29-1; the D gene is possibly TRBD1 (6 bases). Trimming stripped 6 bases from V and 1 base from J, with 12 bases between. The CDR3 extends over 13 amino acids. The germline V gene encodes CDR1 SQVTM and CDR2 ANQGSEA. For the CDR3, the DNA is TGCAGCGTCACAGGGACGATTAACTATGGCTACACCTTC. Its translation is CSVTGTINYGYTF.

The chain has TRBV11-3 and TRBJ2-2; 7 bases agree with TRBD2. Trimming removed 5 bases from V and 3 bases from J; junction bases left unmatched: 9. Germline V lookup: CDR1 SGHNT, CDR2 YENEEA. This CDR3 spans 16 amino acids. The DNA of the CDR3 is TGTGCCAGCAGCCTGCGTGCTAGCGGTTACACCGGGGAGCTGTTTTTT. Encoded protein: CASSLRASGYTGELFF.

This clonotype was recorded many times. This chain links TRBV3-1 with TRBJ2-5; D possibly corresponds to TRBD2 (5 bases). V shed 7 bases and J shed 4 bases, with 16 bases lying between them. Germline CDR1 and CDR2: LGHDT and YNNKEL (reference sequence). This CDR3 is 14 amino acids long. The CDR3 sequence: CASTAGSVAETQYF. CDR3 nucleotides: TGTGCCAGCACCGCGGGTAGTGTAGCAGAGACCCAGTACTTC.

This clonotype came up many times. The CDR3 region has the DNA TGTGCCAGCAGCTCCTCAAGGACTAGCGTAACAGATACGCAGTATTTT. It codes for CASSSSRTSVTDTQYF. The rearrangement links TRBV7-9 to TRBJ2-3, with TRBD2 matching over 9 bases. Germline V CDR1 and CDR2: SEHNR, FQNEAQ (reference sequence). V lost 4 bases, J lost 3 bases, and 8 bases stayed unmatched. The length of the CDR3 is 16 residues. Based on the CDR3 plus reference TRBV7-9 and TRBJ2-3, the full variable domain is DTGVSQNPRHKITKRGQNVTFRCDPISEHNRLYWYRQTLGQGPEFLTYFQNEAQLEKSRLLSDRFSAERPKGSFSTLEIQRTEQGDSAMYLCASSSSRTSVTDTQYFGPGTRLTVL.

V usage is TRBV2 and J usage is TRBJ2-3; tentative D call: TRBD1 (6 bases). V dropped 5 bases and J dropped 3 bases, with 18 bases sitting between them. The CDR3 covers 16 residues. In germline, CDR1 is SNHLY, CDR2 FYNNEI. Written as DNA, the CDR3 is TGTGCCAGCAGTCAATACTCCCGAGGGGGAACAGATACGCAGTATTTT. Translation gives CASSQYSRGGTDTQYF.

In this sample, this clonotype turned up many times. V gene TRBV10-3 combines with J gene TRBJ2-5, with D perhaps matching TRBD1 or TRBD2 (5 bases each). V dropped 8 bases and J dropped 2 bases, with 9 bases sitting between them. Looked up from germline, CDR1 is ENHRY and CDR2 is SYGVKD. This CDR3 region has 12 residues. CDR3 nucleotide sequence: TGTGCCATCCGCGAGGGGCAAGAGACCCAGTACTTC. Translation gives CAIREGQETQYF.

With respect to this clonotype: A much larger clone differs by one base, so this may be a read error. The chain has TRBV12-3 or TRBV12-4 and TRBJ2-5, with TRBD2 identical over 11 bases. The CDR3 has 15 amino acids. The CDR3 is CASSLTLAGAETRYF. The DNA of the CDR3 is TGTGCCAGCAGTTTAACACTAGCGGGAGCGGAGACCCGGTACTTC.

This clonotype was picked up many times. The rearrangement links TRBV6-2 or TRBV6-3 to TRBJ2-7; 8 bases align to TRBD2. The CDR3 is made up of 15 amino acids. The germline gives CDR1 MNHEY, CDR2 SVGEGT. The J segment lost 3 bases and the V segment lost 4 bases, leaving 8 bases of the junction unmatched. The CDR3 protein is CASSFGLAGSYEQYF. DNA of the CDR3: TGTGCCAGCAGTTTTGGATTAGCGGGAAGCTACGAGCAGTACTTC.

As to this clonotype: A read error may be the cause here, since a much bigger clone is one base away. V is TRBV14 and J is TRBJ2-1; TRBD2 is a possible D gene (5 bases). Per the germline V gene, CDR1 is SGHDN and CDR2 is FVKESK. The CDR3 spans 15 residues. CDR3 region: CASSQSSPLYNEQSF. CDR3 DNA sequence: TGTGCCAGCAGCCAGTCTAGCCCCCTCTACAATGAGCAGTCCTTC.